The 23 T cell receptor beta chains below all came from one sample that was sequenced in a study of CD8 T cells in Susac syndrome. With random hexamers, reverse transcription was performed on roughly 0.45 to 1 ug of RNA. TCRdb reanalysed the immunoSEQ multiplex PCR reads using MiXCR and keeps one entry per CDR3 protein. The sample includes about 120,000 distinct CDR3 sequences, roughly 91% seen only once; the top ten take around 0.14%. Sequencing used CD4+ T cells from PBMCs. All receptors come from a human donor in good health.

The chain carries TRBV20-1 and TRBJ2-7; D gene unclear. The CDR3 covers 10 residues. V was trimmed by 5 bases and J by 9 bases, leaving 11 bases between them. Germline V lookup: CDR1 DFQATT, CDR2 SNEGSKA (reference sequence). The CDR3 loop is CSASSSRQYF. As DNA, the CDR3 is TGCAGTGCTTCCTCCTCCCGGCAGTACTTC.

The chain couples TRBV10-3 to TRBJ1-1, with D unresolved. Per the germline V gene, CDR1 is ENHRY and CDR2 is SYGVKD. V was shortened by 4 bases and J by 5 bases, with 11 bases between the two germline ends. The CDR3 consists of 13 residues. CDR3 DNA sequence: TGTGCCATCAGTGCCGAGGGAAGAACTGAAGCTTTCTTT. Encoded protein: CAISAEGRTEAFF.

The chain recombines TRBV20-1 with TRBJ1-2; 7 bases align to TRBD1. The trim removed 6 bases at V and 5 bases at J, leaving 12 bases unmatched. This CDR3 has 14 residues. Germline CDR1 reads DFQATT; CDR2 reads SNEGSKA (reference sequence). The chain's CDR3 is CSALRGLTGYGYTF. The CDR3 DNA follows: TGCAGTGCGCTAAGGGGGCTGACGGGGTATGGCTACACCTTC.

The gene calls are TRBV12-3 or TRBV12-4 and TRBJ2-1; either TRBD1 or TRBD2 may supply D (6 bases each). Trimming took 4 bases from V and 4 from J, leaving 20 bases between them. The CDR3 contains 17 residues. CDR3 sequence reads: CASSSGPRGGRYNEQFF. In DNA form, the CDR3 reads TGTGCCAGCAGTTCGGGACCCAGGGGAGGACGGTACAATGAGCAGTTCTTC.

The CDR3 loop is CSVGGRDEQYF. The CDR3, as DNA: TGCAGCGTTGGGGGTCGTGACGAGCAGTACTTC. V usage is TRBV29-1 and J usage is TRBJ2-7; D uncertain. The CDR3 contains 11 residues. V dropped 4 bases and J dropped 5 bases, with 9 bases sitting between them. Germline V gives CDR1 SQVTM, CDR2 ANQGSEA.

V usage is TRBV7-3 and J usage is TRBJ2-7, with TRBD1 matching over 12 bases. The V gene's germline CDR1 is SGHTA and CDR2 FQGTGA. This CDR3 has 14 residues. Unmatched junction bases numbered 4, after V lost 5 bases and J lost 5 bases. CDR3 sequence (DNA): TGTGCCAGCAGCCGGGGACAGGGGGCCCACGAGCAGTACTTC. This sequence encodes CASSRGQGAHEQYF.

The chain uses TRBV4-3 and TRBJ2-6; no firm D call. This CDR3 has 16 residues. V gave up 0 bases and J gave up 3 bases, with 9 bases separating them. Germline assignment: CDR1 LGHNA and CDR2 YSLEER. The CDR3, as DNA: TGCGCCAGCAGCCAAGAGTCCTTTCGTGGGGCCAACGTCCTGACTTTC. Translated, it gives CASSQESFRGANVLTF.

The chain combines TRBV20-1 with TRBJ1-2; D possibly corresponds to TRBD1 (5 bases). With 5 bases removed from V and 1 base from J, the gap between germline ends came to 20 bases. This CDR3 has 16 amino acids. Germline assignment: CDR1 DFQATT and CDR2 SNEGSKA (reference sequence). CDR3 amino acids: CSAGGGMGELNYGYTF. Written as DNA, the CDR3 is TGCAGTGCTGGGGGGGGAATGGGTGAACTTAACTATGGCTACACCTTC.

The chain has TRBV6-1 and TRBJ2-3; D possibly matches TRBD1 or TRBD2 (7 bases each). Germline V CDR1 and CDR2: MNHNS, SASEGT. The CDR3 spans 13 residues. V lost 6 bases and J 4 bases, leaving 11 bases between the germline ends. The CDR3 loop reads CASRGGGSDTQYF. CDR3 in DNA: TGTGCCAGCAGGGGAGGGGGCTCAGATACGCAGTATTTT.

V and J are TRBV27 and TRBJ2-2, with D unclear. This CDR3 has 16 residues. Germline-derived CDR1 and CDR2 are MNHEY and SMNVEV (reference sequence). V gave up 2 bases and J gave up 1 base, with 11 bases separating them. For the CDR3, the DNA is TGTGCCAGCAGTTTACGGGCGATAAGGAACACCGGGGAGCTGTTTTTT. Protein: CASSLRAIRNTGELFF.

V gene TRBV6-2 or TRBV6-3 combines with J gene TRBJ2-7, with TRBD1 matching over 7 bases. The V gene's germline CDR1 is MNHEY and CDR2 SVGEGT. Germline trimming cut 0 bases from V and 5 bases from J; bases unmatched to any gene: 19. This CDR3 spans 19 amino acids. CDR3 sequence (DNA): TGTGCCAGCAGTTACTCGATTAGCGAGAAGAGAAGGGGGCGCCACGAGCAGTACTTC. Its protein is CASSYSISEKRRGRHEQYF.

This clonotype appeared a single time. The chain carries TRBV6-5 and TRBJ1-1; D might be TRBD1 (6 bases). The V gene lost 2 bases and the J gene lost 2 bases, with 15 bases spanning the gap. CDR1 MNHEY and CDR2 SVGAGI come from the germline V gene. The CDR3 contains 16 residues. As DNA, the CDR3 is TGTGCCAGCAGTTACGATACGGACAGCGCTAACACTGAAGCTTTCTTT. Protein sequence: CASSYDTDSANTEAFF.

The chain links TRBV11-2 to TRBJ2-2; D remains ambiguous. The CDR3 loop spans 14 amino acids. Deletions cut 1 base from V and 4 bases from J, with 7 bases between. Germline lookup yields CDR1 SGHAT and CDR2 FQNNGV. The CDR3 DNA sequence: TGTGCCAGCAGCTTAGCCAGTCGCACCGGGGAGCTGTTTTTT. Translation: CASSLASRTGELFF.

The chain is built from TRBV7-2 and TRBJ2-1; D is ambiguous. Germline-derived CDR1 and CDR2 are SGHTA and FQGNSA. The V and J ends lost 2 bases and 1 base respectively, with 6 bases between them. This CDR3 contains 14 residues. CDR3: CASSLLQSYNEQFF. The CDR3 bases are TGTGCCAGCAGCTTATTGCAGTCCTACAATGAGCAGTTCTTC. Supplemented by reference TRBV7-2 and TRBJ2-1, the full variable domain reads GAGVSQSPSNKVTEKGKDVELRCDPISGHTALYWYRQSLGQGLEFLIYFQGNSAPDKSGLPSDRFSAERTGGSVSTLTIQRTQQEDSAVYLCASSLLQSYNEQFFGPGTRLTVL.

The genes are TRBV5-1 and TRBJ2-6, with TRBD1 matching over 9 bases. Germline assignment: CDR1 SGHRS and CDR2 YFSETQ. The CDR3 consists of 16 residues. The ends lost 5 bases at V and 0 bases at J; junction bases unmatched: 3. In DNA form, the CDR3 reads TGCGCCAGCAGTATACAGGGGGCCTCTGGGGCCAACGTCCTGACTTTC. Amino acid sequence: CASSIQGASGANVLTF.

V and J are TRBV7-6 and TRBJ1-3; D is unresolved. This CDR3 region has 15 residues. V was clipped by 2 bases and J by 4 bases, with 12 bases between them. From germline, CDR1 is SGHVS and CDR2 FNYEAQ. The CDR3 is CASSLTSQQGNTIYF. The CDR3 coding sequence is TGTGCCAGCAGCTTAACAAGTCAGCAAGGAAACACCATATATTTT.

The chain has TRBV7-2 and TRBJ2-3; no definite D call. With 1 base removed from V and 6 bases from J, the gap between germline ends came to 8 bases. CDR3 length equals 13 residues. The germline CDR1 and CDR2 sequences are SGHTA and FQGNSA. CDR3 loop: CASSLELSDTQYF. As DNA, the CDR3 is TGTGCCAGCAGCTTAGAACTATCGGATACGCAGTATTTT. Filled out from reference TRBV7-2 and TRBJ2-3, the complete variable domain reads GAGVSQSPSNKVTEKGKDVELRCDPISGHTALYWYRQSLGQGLEFLIYFQGNSAPDKSGLPSDRFSAERTGGSVSTLTIQRTQQEDSAVYLCASSLELSDTQYFGPGTRLTVL.

The CDR3 spells CSVGEGQRNSPLHF. In DNA form, the CDR3 reads TGCAGCGTAGGGGAAGGACAGAGGAATTCACCCCTCCACTTT. The chain is built from TRBV29-1 and TRBJ1-6; D might be TRBD1 (6 bases). CDR1 and CDR2 from the germline V gene are SQVTM and ANQGSEA. The CDR3 extends over 14 amino acids. With 6 bases removed from V and 7 bases from J, the gap between germline ends came to 16 bases.

This sequence joins TRBV16 and TRBJ2-7, with TRBD1 identical over 11 bases. The V segment lost 0 bases and the J segment 3 bases; nucleotides outside the gene matches: 4. In germline, CDR1 is KGHSY, CDR2 FQNENV. This CDR3 region has 16 residues. In nucleotides, the CDR3 is TGTGCCAGCAGCCAATCCCCTGGGACAGGGGGCTACGAGCAGTACTTC. The encoded protein is CASSQSPGTGGYEQYF.

This chain joins TRBV27 and TRBJ2-5; D unclear. Deletions cut 8 bases from V and 5 bases from J, with 15 bases between. This CDR3 region has 13 residues. Germline CDR1 and CDR2: MNHEY and SMNVEV (reference sequence). The CDR3: CASGKVEGETQYF. DNA of the CDR3: TGTGCCAGCGGGAAGGTTGAAGGTGAGACCCAGTACTTC.

V is TRBV29-1 and J is TRBJ2-7, with 9 bases aligning to TRBD1. The V gene end was trimmed by 0 bases and the J gene end by 4 bases; junction bases not matched to a gene: 7. CDR1 SQVTM and CDR2 ANQGSEA come from the germline V gene. The CDR3 is 15 amino acids. CDR3 nucleotides: TGCAGCGTTGAAGATCATGGGACAGGGAGATACGAGCAGTACTTC. Translated: CSVEDHGTGRYEQYF.

This clonotype was observed a single time. The rearrangement joins TRBV19 to TRBJ1-5; D is perhaps TRBD1 (5 bases). The CDR3 sequence is 13 residues long. CDR1 and CDR2 from the germline V gene are LNHDA and SQIVND (reference sequence). Trimming stripped 4 bases from V and 5 bases from J, with 9 bases between. For the CDR3, the DNA is TGTGCCAGTAGTAACGGGGCCCATCAGCCCCAGCATTTT. This gives the protein CASSNGAHQPQHF.

DNA for the CDR3: TGTGCCAGCAGCTTAGTGTGGGATCAGCCCCAGCATTTT. Amino acid sequence: CASSLVWDQPQHF. V is TRBV7-9 and J is TRBJ1-5; no clear D gene. The CDR3 spans 13 residues. Looked up from germline, CDR1 is SEHNR and CDR2 is FQNEAQ (reference sequence). V lost 1 base and J 5 bases, leaving 6 bases between the germline ends.